The text below deals with one T cell receptor (beta chain). There are 14 residues in the CDR3. Germline lookup yields CDR1 SGHVS and CDR2 FNYEAQ. V dropped 5 bases and J dropped 8 bases, with 13 bases sitting between them. This sample was included in a study of T cells in Graves' hyperthyroidism and ophthalmopathy. There were TCR beta CDR3 regions amplified from RNA transcripts. The HTBI primer set was used in a first-round RT-PCR of the TCR CDR3. TCRdb reanalysed the multiplex PCR reads using MiXCR and keeps one entry per CDR3 protein. The sample shows roughly 500,000 distinct CDR3 sequences, 46% of them seen only once.

This TCR was sampled from an adult woman with Graves' disease, either hyperthyroidism or ophthalmopathy (not recorded which). The chain recombines TRBV7-6 with TRBJ1-6; D is uncertain. The material sequenced was peripheral blood or thyroid tissue (not recorded which). The chain's CDR3 is CASSPRMRDSPLHF. The CDR3 DNA follows: TGTGCCAGCAGCCCGCGCATGCGGGATTCACCCCTCCACTTT.